These T cell receptor beta chains were read from a single sample in a study of human T cells and chemical hapten exposure. TCRdb itself ran the RACE reads through MiXCR, one entry per CDR3 protein. The table records roughly 89,000 distinct CDR3 sequences, roughly 10% of them present only once. The specimen comprised whole blood, sampled in connection with sensitization to the hapten diphenylcyclopropenone (DPC). Receptors were obtained from a woman under 40 with alopecia areata. Some clones in this sample may be carry-over from other donors' samples. CDR3s include the opening cysteine and the closing phenylalanine or tryptophan. The D gene is left open where the match is weak. Clone size is given for some rows only: seen once, a few or many times, or a class if the clone is expanded.

clone size	V gene	D gene	J gene	CDR3 DNA	CDR3 protein
few	TRBV3-1	-	TRBJ2-3	TGTGCCAGCAGCCAGGCGGCGGGAAGAGGCGCAGATACGCAGTATTTT	CASSQAAGRGADTQYF
few	TRBV10-3	-	TRBJ1-1	TGTGCCATCAGTGAGTCCTGGGAAGCTTTCTTT	CAISESWEAFF
-	TRBV28	-	TRBJ2-5	TGTGCCAGCAGTCCCCGTCCGAGAGAGACCCAGTACTTC	CASSPRPRETQYF
few	TRBV27	TRBD1	TRBJ2-7	TGTGCCAGCAGTTTTCGTTACGGACAGGGCACCTACGAGCAGTACTTC	CASSFRYGQGTYEQYF
-	TRBV14	-	TRBJ2-1	TGTGCCAGCAGCCAAGATGGGAATCGTTGGGGGTCCGCCTACAATGAGCAGTTCTTC	CASSQDGNRWGSAYNEQFF
-	TRBV4-1	TRBD2	TRBJ2-5	TGCGCCAGCAGCCAAGATACTAGCGGGGCTAAGACCCAGTACTTC	CASSQDTSGAKTQYF
few	TRBV5-1	-	TRBJ1-1	TGCGCCAGCAGCTTGGAGACACCCACTGAAGCTTTCTTT	CASSLETPTEAFF
many	TRBV5-5	TRBD2	TRBJ2-7	TGTGCCAGCAGTAATCCCAACGCGGGGGGACGATCGGGTTCCTACGAGCAGTACTTC	CASSNPNAGGRSGSYEQYF
many	TRBV11-2	-	TRBJ2-7	TGTGCCAGCACCCTAGGCCCATCCTACGAGCAGTACTTC	CASTLGPSYEQYF
many	TRBV6-2/TRBV6-3	TRBD1	TRBJ1-5	TGTGCCAGCAGTTACTCGAACCCGGGACAGGGGGCCGGTCCCCAGCATTTT	CASSYSNPGQGAGPQHF
-	TRBV12-3/TRBV12-4	TRBD2	TRBJ2-7	TGTGCCAGCAAGACTAGCGGGAGGGCCGAGCAGTACTTC	CASKTSGRAEQYF
few	TRBV2	-	TRBJ2-6	TGTGCCAGCAGCGAGAGATCTGGGGCCAACGTCCTGACTTTC	CASSERSGANVLTF
many	TRBV5-1	TRBD1	TRBJ1-1	TGCGCCAGCAGCCCGGCAGGACAGGGGATGAACACTGAAGCTTTCTTT	CASSPAGQGMNTEAFF
many	TRBV7-2	-	TRBJ2-1	TGTGCCAGCAGCCCTTCAACAGGGAAAGGCTACAATGAGCAGTTCTTC	CASSPSTGKGYNEQFF
many	TRBV6-6	-	TRBJ1-1	TGTGCCAGCCTACCGGGACACAAGAACACTGAAGCTTTCTTT	CASLPGHKNTEAFF
few	TRBV2	TRBD1	TRBJ2-5	TGTGCCAGCAGCCTATCCTGGACAGGGGAAGAGACCCAGTACTTC	CASSLSWTGEETQYF
many	TRBV6-2/TRBV6-3	-	TRBJ2-7	TGTGCCAGCAGCCCCCTCTCCGACGCTGCCTACGAGCAGTACTTC	CASSPLSDAAYEQYF
-	TRBV19	-	TRBJ2-7	TGTGCCAGTACCCAGGACAGCGGACGTTCCTACGAGCAGTACTTC	CASTQDSGRSYEQYF
-	TRBV28	-	TRBJ1-2	TGTGCCAGCATGGTAGGGGCCTATGGCTACACCTTC	CASMVGAYGYTF
many	TRBV12-3/TRBV12-4	-	TRBJ1-2	TGTGCCAGCAGTTTAGCTGGGCGGTTCATGTCGGGCTACACCTTC	CASSLAGRFMSGYTF
few	TRBV4-3	-	TRBJ2-7	TGCGCCAGCAGCCAAGATCGTGGAATTTATCTCTACGAGCAGTACTTC	CASSQDRGIYLYEQYF
few	TRBV3-1	-	TRBJ2-5	TGTGCCAGCAGCCAAGGTTCCTTAACGGGGACCCAGTACTTC	CASSQGSLTGTQYF
few	TRBV7-2	-	TRBJ2-3	TGTGCCAGCAGCTTCAGCGTCGGAGATACGCAGTATTTT	CASSFSVGDTQYF
many	TRBV14	-	TRBJ1-2	TGTGCCAGCAGCCAAGAGTTAGGGCCCGTCCGAGGCTACACCTTC	CASSQELGPVRGYTF
many	TRBV11-2	TRBD2	TRBJ2-1	TGTGCCAGCAGCCAGACTAGCGGGATAAAAAATGAGCAGTTCTTC	CASSQTSGIKNEQFF
many	TRBV12-3/TRBV12-4	-	TRBJ2-2	TGTGCCAGCAGTCCCCAGCACACCGGGGAGCTGTTTTTT	CASSPQHTGELFF
few	TRBV5-1	-	TRBJ2-7	TGCGCCAGCCGCCTCCAAAGCTCCTACGAGCAGTACTTC	CASRLQSSYEQYF
few	TRBV15	-	TRBJ2-7	TGTGCCACCAGCAGAACCCTCGGGGCGTTGTCCTACGAGCAGTACTTC	CATSRTLGALSYEQYF
many	TRBV29-1	-	TRBJ1-1	TGCAGCGTCCACACCGGACAGAACACTGAAGCTTTCTTT	CSVHTGQNTEAFF
many	TRBV28	TRBD2	TRBJ2-1	TGTGCGGCCCTAGCGGGGGGGAGCTCCTACAATGAGCAGTTCTTC	CAALAGGSSYNEQFF
many	TRBV15	-	TRBJ1-5	TGTGCCACCAGCAGAGATCTGCAGGAAAATCAGCCCCAGCATTTT	CATSRDLQENQPQHF
-	TRBV20-1	TRBD1	TRBJ1-1	TGCAGTGCCCCTTCCGGGGACAGGACGGGCACTGAAGCTTTCTTT	CSAPSGDRTGTEAFF
few	TRBV10-2	-	TRBJ2-6	TGCGCCAGCAGTGAGTCGGATAGCGGTGTCTCTGGGGCCAACGTCCTGACTTTC	CASSESDSGVSGANVLTF
many	TRBV2	TRBD1	TRBJ1-6	TGTGCCAGCAGTTCGGACAGGACGGGTTCACCCCTCCACTTT	CASSSDRTGSPLHF
-	TRBV7-2	TRBD2	TRBJ2-7	TGTGCCAGCAGCTTAGGAACCGGGACTAGCAGCGAGCAGTACTTC	CASSLGTGTSSEQYF
few	TRBV27	-	TRBJ1-2	TGTGCCAGCAGTTTAAGGGGGTTTAACTATGGCTACACCTTC	CASSLRGFNYGYTF
-	TRBV6-6	-	TRBJ2-2	TGTGCCAGCAGCCCTAACAGGGTTACGGCCGGGGAGCTGTTTTTT	CASSPNRVTAGELFF
few	TRBV27	-	TRBJ2-4	TGTGCCAGCAGCCTAGACTACCCAAACATTCAGTACTTC	CASSLDYPNIQYF
-	TRBV6-1	-	TRBJ2-3	TGTGCCAGCAGTGAAGCCGGACTTTTCGCCGCGGGCACAGATACGCAGTATTTT	CASSEAGLFAAGTDTQYF
many	TRBV6-6	TRBD1	TRBJ1-2	TGTGCCAGCAGTTACAGGGACAGGGCGGACTATGGCTACACCTTC	CASSYRDRADYGYTF
few	TRBV29-1	TRBD1	TRBJ1-6	TGCAGCGTGAGGACAGGGACGCACTCACCCCTCCACTTT	CSVRTGTHSPLHF
many	TRBV18	-	TRBJ2-5	TGTGCCAGCTCTCCCGGAGAGACCCAGTACTTC	CASSPGETQYF
-	TRBV7-8	-	TRBJ2-3	TGTGCCAGCAGCCCCTCGGGGCCCACAGATACGCAGTATTTT	CASSPSGPTDTQYF
few	TRBV19	-	TRBJ2-5	TGTGCCAGTAGTATACAGGGAATCGGAGAGACCCAGTACTTC	CASSIQGIGETQYF